This T cell receptor beta chain was sequenced in a study of shared clonotypes between healthy human individuals. For this clone: Its antigen remains unknown. This sample also contains other DNA sequences that code for the same CDR3.

Between the trimmed V and J ends, which lost 7 bases and 0 bases, there was a span of 10 bases. This CDR3 has 15 residues. Germline CDR1 is ENHRY and CDR2 is SYGVKD. The test was conducted at deep level. In the original processing: ImmunoSEQ output held junction-only sequences without quality scores, so filtering differed. Clones were read by immunoSEQ multiplex PCR, and TCRdb kept only the in-frame ones, dropping some. V, J and clone size reflect that table, while D and trimming were determined from the DNA. The table has roughly 380,000 clones, about 96% seen once. Study-wide results and limits: The donor pool, a small one, limited the genetic and exposure-history diversity represented. Researchers sampled blood only, noting tissue repertoires likely differ.

Input material: memory CD8+ T cells sorted from blood. Indicated subset: CD45RO+ cells pooled with CCR7-negative TemRA cells. The clonotype originates from a man younger than 40 in good health. The rearrangement uses TRBV10-3 and TRBJ2-6; D may be TRBD1 or TRBD2 (6 bases each). CDR3 protein: CAITTGASGANVLTF. As DNA, the CDR3 is TGTGCCATCACGACGGGGGCCTCTGGGGCCAACGTCCTGACTTTC.